This record looks at one T cell receptor (beta chain) sequence and its context. Germline-derived CDR1 and CDR2 are LGHNA and YSLEER. After removal of 2 bases from V and 1 base from J, the junction contained 4 bases not matched to a gene. This CDR3 comprises 15 residues. Per the original data handling: Amplification with reference gene primers provided the estimates of nucleated cell counts. The assay was immunoSEQ multiplex PCR, and TCRdb's table has in-frame clones only and misses some. For V, J and clone size, that table is used; D and trimming come from the DNA. Seen here are about 310,000 clones, about 85% observed once, and the top ten hold about 2.3%. These data originate in a study of blood T cell repertoires in COVID-19. Across the study: The samples span acute and convalescent COVID-19 from the United States, Italy and Spain. T cells, B-cell-depleted T cells, or PBMCs supplied cDNA or gDNA.

The material sequenced was peripheral blood. The TCR was taken from a young man with active or convalescent COVID-19. The chain employs TRBV4-3 and TRBJ2-5; 7 nucleotides align to TRBD1. As DNA, the CDR3 is TGCGCCAGCAGCCAACAACAGGGGACCCAAGAGACCCAGTACTTC. It specifies CASSQQQGTQETQYF.